What follows are 13 T cell receptor beta chains derived from one specimen sequenced in a study of regulatory T cells in long-lasting Graves disease. The time point: newly diagnosed GD, antithyroid drugs for less than 3 months. The TCR library was prepared using RNA isolated from PBMCs. Libraries of TCR beta came from iRepertoire HTBI primers plus Arm-PCR of CDR3 regions. TCRdb reprocessed the multiplex PCR reads with MiXCR, giving one entry per CDR3 protein. This table has roughly 380,000 distinct CDR3 sequences, roughly a sixth appearing once. This sample comprised peripheral blood mononuclear cells (PBMCs), obtained at new diagnosis, from a patient treated with antithyroid drugs. These receptors were taken from a female donor with Graves disease.

This clonotype was observed at least ten times. The CDR3 sequence is CASNPTASGNTIYF. The CDR3 DNA follows: TGTGCCAGCAACCCGACGGCCTCTGGAAACACCATATATTTT. The rearrangement links TRBV12-3 or TRBV12-4 to TRBJ1-3; D unclear. The CDR3 totals 14 residues. Trimming took off 7 bases at V and 0 bases at J, with 10 bases between the two ends.

V is TRBV7-7 and J is TRBJ2-3; 9 nucleotides match TRBD1. Germline CDR1 reads SSHAT; CDR2 reads FNYEAQ (reference sequence). The trim removed 5 bases at V and 6 bases at J, leaving 3 bases unmatched. The CDR3 length is 13 residues. Here the CDR3 DNA reads TGTGCCAGCAGCCCCGACAGGGGGGATACGCAGTATTTT. Translation gives CASSPDRGDTQYF.

This clonotype was detected many times. This chain links TRBV7-2 with TRBJ1-5; D might be TRBD1 (5 bases). Trimming took off 5 bases at V and 0 bases at J, with 11 bases between the two ends. The CDR3 sequence is 15 residues long. Looked up from germline, CDR1 is SGHTA and CDR2 is FQGNSA. The CDR3 sequence is CASSHGTYSNQPQHF. The CDR3, as DNA: TGTGCCAGCAGCCACGGGACGTATAGCAATCAGCCCCAGCATTTT.

This clonotype showed up many times. The chain carries TRBV4-1 and TRBJ1-2, with D hard to call. This CDR3 spans 16 amino acids. Germline V CDR1 and CDR2: MGHRA, YSYEKL. Trimming left V 1 base short and J 6 bases short, with 18 bases between. The CDR3 DNA sequence: TGCGCCAGCAGCCAAGGAAATTGGCGCAGGACCAATGGCTACACCTTC. Amino acids: CASSQGNWRRTNGYTF.

This clonotype showed up many times. The chain employs TRBV27 and TRBJ2-1, with a weak D call TRBD1 (6 bases). CDR1 and CDR2 from the germline V gene are MNHEY and SMNVEV (reference sequence). This CDR3 is 13 amino acids long. V gave up 6 bases and J gave up 7 bases, with 13 bases separating them. The CDR3 is CASSGTYKNEQFF. The CDR3 region has the DNA TGTGCCAGCAGCGGGACATACAAGAATGAGCAGTTCTTC.

This clonotype occurred many times. V usage is TRBV19 and J usage is TRBJ2-2; D uncertain. V was pared by 3 bases and J by 1 base, with 6 bases between. The CDR3 consists of 14 residues. The germline gives CDR1 LNHDA, CDR2 SQIVND (reference sequence). Written as DNA, the CDR3 is TGTGCCAGTAGTATTTCCGGGAACACCGGGGAGCTGTTTTTT. Encoded protein: CASSISGNTGELFF.

The chain has TRBV28 and TRBJ1-2; D is unresolved. Trimming took 3 bases from V and 4 from J, leaving 9 bases between them. The germline V gene encodes CDR1 MDHEN and CDR2 SYDVKM. This CDR3 contains 13 residues. The CDR3 spells CASSFGPTYGYTF. The CDR3 DNA follows: TGTGCCAGCAGTTTTGGGCCGACCTATGGCTACACCTTC.

This clonotype has ten or more counts. The rearrangement joins TRBV10-3 to TRBJ2-7, with D possibly called TRBD1 or TRBD2 (6 bases each). CDR1 ENHRY and CDR2 SYGVKD come from the germline V gene. Trimming took off 6 bases at V and 1 base at J, with 13 bases between the two ends. The CDR3 is 14 amino acids. CDR3 DNA: TGTGCCATCAGGGCCGGGGGCCGTTCCTACGAGCAGTACTTC. Protein product: CAIRAGGRSYEQYF.

This clonotype was found a few times. The chain carries TRBV19 and TRBJ1-5; 9 bases fit TRBD1. Losses at the gene ends were 6 bases for V and 7 bases for J; bases not matched to a gene: 7. Germline V gene lookup returns CDR1 LNHDA and CDR2 SQIVND (reference sequence). There are 14 residues in the CDR3. As DNA, the CDR3 is TGTGCCAGTAGCCCCATGGGACAGGGACAGCCCCAGCATTTT. It specifies CASSPMGQGQPQHF. Full variable domain (remainder filled in from reference TRBV19 and TRBJ1-5): DGGITQSPKYLFRKEGQNVTLSCEQNLNHDAMYWYRQDPGQGLRLIYYSQIVNDFQKGDIAEGYSVSREKKESFPLTVTSAQKNPTAFYLCASSPMGQGQPQHFGDGTRLSIL.

This clonotype has a count of ten or more. The CDR3 DNA is TGTGCCAGCAGGACAGGGGGAGATGAAAAACTGTTTTTT. It is translated as CASRTGGDEKLFF. The chain recombines TRBV2 with TRBJ1-4; 9 bases match TRBD1. This CDR3 spans 13 amino acids. CDR1 SNHLY and CDR2 FYNNEI come from the germline V gene. The junction had 2 bases not matched to a gene; V was cut back by 6 bases and J by 6 bases. Supplemented by reference TRBV2 and TRBJ1-4, the full variable domain reads EPEVTQTPSHQVTQMGQEVILRCVPISNHLYFYWYRQILGQKVEFLVSFYNNEISEKSEIFDDQFSVERPDGSNFTLKIRSTKLEDSAMYFCASRTGGDEKLFFGSGTQLSVL.

At least ten counts were recorded for this clonotype. The chain recombines TRBV10-2 with TRBJ1-4, with 10 bases matching TRBD1. V dropped 7 bases and J dropped 6; count of bases not matched to a gene: 8. The CDR3 contains 15 residues. In germline, CDR1 is WSHSY, CDR2 SAAADI. CDR3 nucleotides: TGCGCCAGCACCGGGGGACAGGGGAACGATGAAAAACTGTTTTTT. It yields the protein CASTGGQGNDEKLFF.

The rearrangement links TRBV20-1 to TRBJ2-2, with D possibly being TRBD2 (6 bases). V was trimmed by 6 bases and J by 6 bases, leaving 20 bases between them. Germline loops: CDR1 DFQATT, CDR2 SNEGSKA (reference sequence). The CDR3 length is 15 residues. For the CDR3, the DNA is TGCAGTGCCCGATCCCAGCGGGTAGACGCCGGGGAGCTGTTTTTT. It codes for CSARSQRVDAGELFF.

The rearrangement links TRBV3-1 to TRBJ2-2; no reliable D call. V was cut by 0 bases and J by 1 base, with 6 bases left in between. The CDR3 has 15 amino acids. Germline assignment: CDR1 LGHDT and CDR2 YNNKEL (reference sequence). CDR3 nucleotide sequence: TGTGCCAGCAGCCAAGAATCCGTGAACACCGGGGAGCTGTTTTTT. It translates to CASSQESVNTGELFF.